This T cell receptor beta chain is from a study of PD-1 blockade in classical Hodgkin lymphoma. Study results and limitations: At baseline, newly diagnosed patients reportedly showed less TCR diversity than healthy donors.

The germline gives CDR1 SEHNR, CDR2 FQNEAQ (reference sequence). CDR3 length: 15 amino acids. Trimming removed 3 bases at V and 3 bases at J, with 11 bases between. Each and every patient relapsed after autologous stem cell transplantation, and patients got differing brentuximab vedotin exposure. Some clones are missing from TCRdb's copy, which holds only in-frame ones; the method was immunoSEQ multiplex PCR. Of more than 30,000 clones in the sample, around four fifths were seen once. This clone was observed a few times. Its antigen is still unknown. The gene calls are TRBV7-9 and TRBJ2-2; possibly TRBD2 for D (6 bases). This TCR was sampled from a human donor with classical Hodgkin lymphoma. The sample was peripheral blood mononuclear cells (PBMCs), taken at baseline. CDR3 region: CASSLSGLHTGELFF. CDR3 sequence (DNA): TGTGCCAGCAGCTTGAGCGGGCTACACACCGGGGAGCTGTTTTTT.